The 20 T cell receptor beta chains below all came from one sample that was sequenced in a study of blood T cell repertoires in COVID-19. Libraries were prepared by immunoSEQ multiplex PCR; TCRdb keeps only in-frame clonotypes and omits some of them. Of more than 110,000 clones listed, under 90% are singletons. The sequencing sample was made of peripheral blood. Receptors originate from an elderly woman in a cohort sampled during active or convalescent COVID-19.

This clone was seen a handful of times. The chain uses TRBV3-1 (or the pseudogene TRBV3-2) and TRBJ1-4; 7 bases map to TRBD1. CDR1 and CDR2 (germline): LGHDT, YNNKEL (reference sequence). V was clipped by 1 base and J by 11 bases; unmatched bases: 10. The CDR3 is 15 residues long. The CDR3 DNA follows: TGTGCCAGCAGCCAAGGAGCAGGGGGTAATATCAAACTGTTTTTT. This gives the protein CASSQGAGGNIKLFF.

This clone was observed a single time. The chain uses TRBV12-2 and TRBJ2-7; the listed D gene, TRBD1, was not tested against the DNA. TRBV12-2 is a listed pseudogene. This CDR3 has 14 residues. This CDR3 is CASRPTGAKLGQYV. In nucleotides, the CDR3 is TGTGCAAGTCGCCCGACAGGGGCCAAGTTAGGGCAGTACGTC.

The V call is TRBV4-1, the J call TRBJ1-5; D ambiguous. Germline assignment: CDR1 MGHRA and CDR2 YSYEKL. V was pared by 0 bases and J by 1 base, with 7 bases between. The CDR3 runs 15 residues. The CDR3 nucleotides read TGCGCCAGCAGCCAAGAAGCGGGGAGCAATCAGCCCCAGCATTTT. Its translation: CASSQEAGSNQPQHF.

The CDR3 bases are TGCGCCAGCAGCGAAACGCGGAACACTGAAGCTTTCTTT. Its protein is CASSETRNTEAFF. The chain recombines TRBV5-1 with TRBJ1-1; D remains unclear. Germline V gene data show CDR1 as SGHRS and CDR2 as YFSETQ. Between the trimmed V and J ends, which lost 4 bases and 1 base, there was a span of 8 bases. CDR3 length: 13 residues.

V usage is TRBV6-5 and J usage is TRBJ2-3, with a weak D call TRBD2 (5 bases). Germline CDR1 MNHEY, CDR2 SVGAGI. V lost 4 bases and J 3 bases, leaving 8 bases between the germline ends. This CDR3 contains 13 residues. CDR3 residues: CASSLDSTDTQYF. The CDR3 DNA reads TGTGCCAGCAGTTTGGACTCGACAGATACGCAGTATTTT.

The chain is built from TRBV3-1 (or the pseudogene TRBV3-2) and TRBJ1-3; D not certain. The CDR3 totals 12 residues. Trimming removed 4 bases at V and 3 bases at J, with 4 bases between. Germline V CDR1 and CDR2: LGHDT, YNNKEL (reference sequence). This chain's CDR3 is CASSLHGNTIYF. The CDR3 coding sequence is TGTGCCAGCAGCCTCCATGGAAACACCATATATTTT.

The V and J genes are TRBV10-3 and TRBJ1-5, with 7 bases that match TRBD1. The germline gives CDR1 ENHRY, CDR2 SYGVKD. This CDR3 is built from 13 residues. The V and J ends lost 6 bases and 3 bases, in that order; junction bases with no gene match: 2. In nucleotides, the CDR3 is TGTGCCATCAGGGGACAGCTCAATCAGCCCCAGCATTTT. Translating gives CAIRGQLNQPQHF.

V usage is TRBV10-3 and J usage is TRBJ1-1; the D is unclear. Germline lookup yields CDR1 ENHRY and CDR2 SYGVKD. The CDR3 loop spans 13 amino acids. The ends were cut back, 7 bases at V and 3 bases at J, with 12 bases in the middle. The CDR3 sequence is CAIMNSRDTEAFF. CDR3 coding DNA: TGTGCCATCATGAATAGCCGGGACACTGAAGCTTTCTTT.

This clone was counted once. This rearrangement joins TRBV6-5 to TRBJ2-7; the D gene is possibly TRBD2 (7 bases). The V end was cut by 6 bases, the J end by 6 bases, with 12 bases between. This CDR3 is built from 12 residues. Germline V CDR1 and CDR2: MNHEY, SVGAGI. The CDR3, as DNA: TGTGCCAGCAGCCACAGGGAGGGCGAGCAGTACGTC. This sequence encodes CASSHREGEQYV.

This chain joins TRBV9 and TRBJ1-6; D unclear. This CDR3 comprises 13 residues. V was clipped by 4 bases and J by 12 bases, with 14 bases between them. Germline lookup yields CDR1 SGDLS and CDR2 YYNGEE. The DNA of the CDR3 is TGTGCCAGCAGCACCAAACTTGCAGGACCCCTCCACTTT. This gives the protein CASSTKLAGPLHF.

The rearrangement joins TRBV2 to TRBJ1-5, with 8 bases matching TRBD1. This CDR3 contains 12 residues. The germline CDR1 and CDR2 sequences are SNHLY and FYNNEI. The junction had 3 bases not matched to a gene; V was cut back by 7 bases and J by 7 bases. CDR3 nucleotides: TGTGCCAGCAAGGACAGGGTGCAGCCCCAGCATTTT. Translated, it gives CASKDRVQPQHF.

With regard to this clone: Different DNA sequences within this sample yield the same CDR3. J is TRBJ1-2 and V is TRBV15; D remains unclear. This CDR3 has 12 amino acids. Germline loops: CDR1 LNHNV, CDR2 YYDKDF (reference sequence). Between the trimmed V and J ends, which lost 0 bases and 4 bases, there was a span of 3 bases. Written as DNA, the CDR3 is TGTGCCACCAGCAGAGACAGCTATGGCTACACCTTC. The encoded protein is CATSRDSYGYTF.

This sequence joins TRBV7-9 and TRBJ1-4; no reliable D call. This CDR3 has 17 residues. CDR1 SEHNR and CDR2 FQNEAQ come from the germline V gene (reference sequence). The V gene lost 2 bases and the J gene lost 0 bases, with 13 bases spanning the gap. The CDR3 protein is CASSLRGYGATNEKLFF. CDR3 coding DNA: TGTGCCAGCAGCTTACGAGGGTACGGGGCAACTAATGAAAAACTGTTTTTT.

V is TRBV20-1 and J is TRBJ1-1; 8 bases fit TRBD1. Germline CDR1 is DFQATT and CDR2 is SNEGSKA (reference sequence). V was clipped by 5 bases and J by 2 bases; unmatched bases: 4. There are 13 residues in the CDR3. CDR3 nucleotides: TGCAGTGCTGGTGGACAGGGTAACACTGAAGCTTTCTTT. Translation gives CSAGGQGNTEAFF.

The CDR3 reads CARSLYSSSYNEQFF. DNA for the CDR3: TGTGCCAGAAGCTTGTATTCGAGCTCCTACAATGAGCAGTTCTTC. The rearrangement joins TRBV5-3 to TRBJ2-1; D unclear. TRBV5-3 is assigned to the ORF class and has an uncertain function. This CDR3 comprises 15 residues. Trimming removed 1 base from V and 0 bases from J, with 8 bases in between.

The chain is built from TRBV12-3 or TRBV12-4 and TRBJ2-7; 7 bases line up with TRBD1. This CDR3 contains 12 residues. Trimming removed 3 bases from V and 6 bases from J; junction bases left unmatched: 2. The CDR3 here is CASSFGTAEQYF. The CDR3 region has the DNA TGTGCCAGCAGTTTCGGGACAGCCGAGCAGTACTTC.

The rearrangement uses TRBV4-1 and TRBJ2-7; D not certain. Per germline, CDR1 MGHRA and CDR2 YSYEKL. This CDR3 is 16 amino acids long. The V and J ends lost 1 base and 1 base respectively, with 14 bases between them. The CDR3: CASSQVRAVKSYEQYF. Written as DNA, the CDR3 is TGCGCCAGCAGCCAAGTCCGTGCAGTGAAATCCTACGAGCAGTACTTC.

CDR3 bases: TGTGCCAGCAGCCCTAGCGGGGGCACAGATACGCAGTATTTT. As protein: CASSPSGGTDTQYF. The chain has TRBV28 and TRBJ2-3; 9 nucleotides line up with TRBD2. Germline V gives CDR1 MDHEN, CDR2 SYDVKM. The CDR3 is made up of 14 amino acids. V lost 6 bases and J lost 1; bases outside the gene matches: 2.

CDR3 sequence: CASSLWGTENEKLFF. The CDR3 DNA follows: TGTGCCAGCAGCTTGTGGGGGACAGAGAATGAAAAACTGTTTTTT. V is TRBV5-6 and J is TRBJ1-4; TRBD1 matches at 7 bases. The length of the CDR3 is 15 residues. Germline V gene sequence: CDR1 SGHDT, CDR2 YYEEEE. V trimming: 1 base; J trimming: 5 bases; junction bases outside the gene matches: 5.

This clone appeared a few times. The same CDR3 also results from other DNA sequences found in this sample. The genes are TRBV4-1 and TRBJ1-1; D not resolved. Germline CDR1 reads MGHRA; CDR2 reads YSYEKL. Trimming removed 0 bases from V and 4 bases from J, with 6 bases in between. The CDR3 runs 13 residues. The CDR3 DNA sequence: TGCGCCAGCAGCCAAGATCGGGGCACTGAAGCTTTCTTT. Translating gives CASSQDRGTEAFF.